Listed below are T cell receptor beta chains from one sample, sequenced in a study of blood T cell repertoires in COVID-19. Sequenced by immunoSEQ multiplex PCR; TCRdb stores in-frame clones only, minus some. The table has around 200,000 clones, 70% to 90% seen once. Material for sequencing was PBMCs or T cells enriched from blood (not recorded which). These receptor sequences come from a man younger than 40 who had recovered from COVID-19. CDR3s include the opening cysteine and the closing phenylalanine or tryptophan. A D gene is named only where the DNA matches it firmly. Clone size is shown for a subset of rows, as once, few, many or a class of expanded clone.

V gene	CDR3 length	D gene	clone size	J gene	CDR3 protein	CDR3 DNA
TRBV27	17	TRBD2	-	TRBJ2-7	CASSLSGSVLAGAEQYF	TGTGCCAGCAGTTTATCGGGATCGGTACTAGCGGGAGCCGAGCAGTACTTC
TRBV5-8	14	-	-	TRBJ2-7	CASSPDPGYYEQYF	TGTGCCAGCAGCCCGGACCCGGGGTACTACGAGCAGTACTTC
TRBV11-3	16	TRBD2	once	TRBJ2-1	CASSFRAGVRNNEQFF	TGTGCCAGCAGCTTCCGAGCGGGAGTTCGGAACAATGAGCAGTTCTTC
TRBV5-5	15	TRBD1	-	TRBJ1-2	CASSVTGGTDYGYTF	TGTGCCAGCAGCGTAACAGGGGGAACCGACTATGGCTACACCTTC
TRBV28	15	TRBD2	-	TRBJ2-7	CASSLSGGPGLEQYF	TGTGCCAGCAGTTTATCGGGAGGTCCTGGCCTCGAGCAGTACTTC
TRBV9	15	TRBD1	-	TRBJ1-3	CASSVDDRAGNTIYF	TGTGCCAGCAGCGTAGACGACAGGGCCGGAAACACCATATATTTT
TRBV30	12	-	-	TRBJ1-2	CAWSVAGYGYTF	TGTGCCTGGAGTGTTGCGGGGTATGGCTACACCTTC
TRBV5-1	15	-	-	TRBJ2-6	CASSSGSTGANVLTF	TGCGCCAGCAGCTCGGGGTCTACTGGGGCCAACGTCCTGACTTTC
TRBV5-4	14	TRBD1	-	TRBJ1-1	CASSLGDRDTEAFF	TGTGCCAGCAGCCTCGGGGACAGGGATACTGAAGCTTTCTTT
TRBV9	15	TRBD1	-	TRBJ2-5	CASSEAGTGYGTQYF	TGTGCCAGCAGCGAAGCCGGGACAGGGTACGGGACCCAGTACTTC
TRBV5-1	14	-	-	TRBJ1-1	CASSFAQGNTEAFF	TGCGCCAGCAGCTTCGCCCAGGGGAACACTGAAGCTTTCTTT
TRBV15	15	-	-	TRBJ2-2	CATSSKEQETGELFF	TGTGCCACCAGCTCAAAAGAACAGGAAACCGGGGAGCTGTTTTTT
TRBV20-1	15	TRBD2	-	TRBJ2-5	CSASAGTSGQETQYF	TGCAGTGCTAGTGCCGGGACTAGCGGACAAGAGACCCAGTACTTC
TRBV19	15	-	-	TRBJ2-7	CASSRGLLSSYEQYF	TGTGCCAGTAGTAGGGGACTTCTTAGCTCCTACGAGCAGTACTTC
TRBV19	16	TRBD1	-	TRBJ1-1	CASSILGQGKNTEAFF	TGTGCCAGTAGTATCCTCGGACAGGGAAAGAACACTGAAGCTTTCTTT
TRBV2	14	TRBD2	-	TRBJ2-7	CASSELAGPYEQYF	TGTGCCAGCAGTGAACTAGCGGGACCGTACGAGCAGTACTTC
TRBV11-2	11	-	-	TRBJ2-3	CASSFQDTQYF	TGTGCCAGCAGCTTTCAAGATACGCAGTATTTT
TRBV5-1	15	TRBD2	-	TRBJ2-1	CASSFPAGTYNEQFF	TGCGCCAGCAGCTTCCCAGCGGGGACCTACAATGAGCAGTTCTTC
TRBV19	13	TRBD1	once	TRBJ1-2	CASTGGANYGYTF	TGTGCCAGTACAGGGGGAGCTAACTATGGCTACACCTTC
TRBV11-2	12	-	-	TRBJ1-1	CASTPKNTEAFF	TGTGCCAGCACCCCCAAGAACACTGAAGCTTTCTTT
TRBV4-3	14	-	-	TRBJ1-6	CASSLEAPLSPLHF	TGCGCCAGCAGCCTCGAGGCCCCACTTTCACCCCTCCACTTT
TRBV7-8	13	-	-	TRBJ2-5	CASSLDERSSQYF	TGTGCCAGCAGCTTAGATGAGCGGTCTTCTCAGTACTTC
TRBV6-1	16	TRBD1	-	TRBJ1-1	CASSEDPWTGNTEAFF	TGTGCCAGCAGTGAGGACCCATGGACAGGGAACACTGAAGCTTTCTTT
TRBV3-1/TRBV3-2	18	TRBD2	-	TRBJ2-1	CASSQCTEGLAGGNEQFF	TGTGCCAGCAGCCAATGCACCGAGGGACTAGCTGGGGGGAATGAGCAGTTCTTC
TRBV7-2	13	-	-	TRBJ1-2	CASSYRALHGYTF	TGTGCCAGCAGTTACAGGGCCCTGCATGGCTACACCTTC
TRBV12-3/TRBV12-4	13	-	-	TRBJ1-3	CATGQSSGNTIYF	TGTGCCACCGGACAGAGCTCTGGAAACACCATATATTTT
TRBV4-3	15	TRBD1	-	TRBJ2-3	CASSQLQGGGDTQYF	TGCGCCAGCAGCCAATTACAGGGGGGTGGAGATACGCAGTATTTT
TRBV29-1	14	-	-	TRBJ2-3	CSVEDLSGTDTQYF	TGCAGCGTTGAAGATCTGTCGGGCACAGATACGCAGTATTTT
TRBV30	14	TRBD1	-	TRBJ1-5	CAWSTGTGNQPQHF	TGTGCCTGGAGTACCGGGACAGGCAATCAGCCCCAGCATTTT
TRBV3-1/TRBV3-2	14	TRBD2	-	TRBJ2-1	CASSQYGGVNEQFF	TGTGCCAGCAGCCAATACGGGGGGGTCAATGAGCAGTTCTTC
TRBV5-4	15	TRBD1	-	TRBJ2-1	CASSREGTGDNEQFF	TGTGCCAGCAGCCGGGAGGGGACAGGGGACAATGAGCAGTTCTTC
TRBV14	12	-	-	TRBJ2-1	CASSGGVHEQFF	TGTGCCAGCAGCGGAGGGGTGCATGAGCAGTTCTTC
TRBV12-3/TRBV12-4	12	-	-	TRBJ2-5	CASGDFQETQYF	TGTGCCAGTGGGGACTTCCAAGAGACCCAGTACTTC
TRBV19	13	TRBD1	-	TRBJ1-2	CASSIRTGGGYTF	TGTGCCAGTAGTATCAGGACAGGTGGAGGCTACACCTTC
TRBV4-3	14	TRBD1	-	TRBJ1-4	CASSQTGAGEKLFF	TGCGCCAGCAGCCAAACAGGGGCGGGTGAAAAACTGTTTTTT
TRBV11-2	11	TRBD1	-	TRBJ1-1	CASSPDRGAFF	TGTGCCAGCAGCCCCGACAGGGGTGCTTTCTTT
TRBV5-6	14	TRBD1	-	TRBJ1-4	CASSSRTGNEKLFF	TGTGCCAGCAGCTCAAGGACAGGGAATGAAAAACTGTTTTTT
TRBV6-2/TRBV6-3	16	TRBD2	-	TRBJ2-5	CASSYGAGGWGETQYF	TGTGCCAGCAGTTACGGAGCGGGGGGATGGGGAGAGACCCAGTACTTC
TRBV5-1	15	-	-	TRBJ2-3	CASSLAGASTDTQYF	TGCGCCAGCAGCTTGGCAGGTGCTAGCACAGATACGCAGTATTTT
TRBV7-8	18	-	-	TRBJ2-5	CASSLVGGTSTPGETQYF	TGTGCCAGCAGCTTAGTGGGCGGGACCTCGACACCGGGGGAGACCCAGTACTTC
TRBV10-3	14	-	-	TRBJ2-3	CAISDRGTVDTQYF	TGTGCCATCAGTGACCGGGGTACAGTCGATACGCAGTATTTT
TRBV9	14	-	-	TRBJ2-7	CASSVGSSSYEQYF	TGTGCCAGCAGCGTGGGGAGTAGCTCCTACGAGCAGTACTTC
TRBV20-1	17	TRBD1	-	TRBJ2-7	CSASILVWGRGIYEQYF	TGCAGTGCTAGTATCTTAGTTTGGGGCAGGGGGATCTACGAGCAGTACTTC
TRBV18	15	TRBD2	-	TRBJ2-1	CASSPLSGRVNEQFF	TGTGCCAGCTCACCGCTTAGCGGGAGGGTGAATGAGCAGTTCTTC
TRBV11-2	18	TRBD1	-	TRBJ1-4	CASSLFRQGAGTNEKLFF	TGTGCCAGCAGCTTATTCAGACAGGGGGCTGGGACTAATGAAAAACTGTTTTTT
TRBV24-1	14	TRBD2	-	TRBJ2-2	CATGTSANTGELFF	TGTGCCACCGGGACTAGCGCGAACACCGGGGAGCTGTTTTTT
TRBV30	14	TRBD2	-	TRBJ2-7	CAWSETSGDYEQYF	TGTGCCTGGAGTGAAACTAGCGGGGACTACGAGCAGTACTTC
TRBV6-6	14	TRBD2	once	TRBJ2-7	CASRGLAGSYEQYF	TGTGCCAGCAGAGGACTAGCGGGGTCCTACGAGCAGTACTTC
TRBV6-1	15	TRBD1	-	TRBJ1-2	CASSEQGAGDYGYTF	TGTGCCAGCAGTGAACAGGGGGCAGGAGACTATGGCTACACCTTC
TRBV5-1	16	-	-	TRBJ1-2	CASTQPGTRGNYGYTF	TGCGCCAGCACCCAACCCGGGACAAGGGGGAACTATGGCTACACCTTC
TRBV28	15	TRBD1	-	TRBJ1-2	CASTPGQLMVYGYTF	TGTGCCAGCACCCCGGGACAGTTGATGGTTTATGGCTACACCTTC
TRBV3-1/TRBV3-2	15	TRBD1	-	TRBJ1-5	CASSPGQGASQPQHF	TGTGCCAGCAGCCCAGGACAGGGGGCTAGTCAGCCCCAGCATTTT
TRBV10-3	11	-	-	TRBJ1-1	CATIWGSEAFF	TGTGCCACTATCTGGGGCAGTGAAGCTTTCTTT
TRBV6-5	15	TRBD2	-	TRBJ2-1	CASSPTSGRIDEQFF	TGTGCCAGCAGCCCCACTAGCGGGAGGATTGATGAGCAGTTCTTC